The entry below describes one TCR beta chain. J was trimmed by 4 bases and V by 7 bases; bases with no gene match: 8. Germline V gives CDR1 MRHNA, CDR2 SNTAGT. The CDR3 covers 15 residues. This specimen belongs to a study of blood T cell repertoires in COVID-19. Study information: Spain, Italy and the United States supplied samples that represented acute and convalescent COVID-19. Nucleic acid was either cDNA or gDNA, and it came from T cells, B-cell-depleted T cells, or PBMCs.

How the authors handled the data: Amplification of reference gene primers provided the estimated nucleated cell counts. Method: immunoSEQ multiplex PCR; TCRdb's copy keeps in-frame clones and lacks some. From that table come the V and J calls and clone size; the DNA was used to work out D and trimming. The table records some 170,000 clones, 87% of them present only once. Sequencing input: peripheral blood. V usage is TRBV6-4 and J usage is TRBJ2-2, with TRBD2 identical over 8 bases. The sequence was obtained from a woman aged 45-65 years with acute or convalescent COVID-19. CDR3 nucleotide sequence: TGTGCCAGCATGATCGGGGGGGCCAGCACCGGGGAGCTGTTTTTT. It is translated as CASMIGGASTGELFF.